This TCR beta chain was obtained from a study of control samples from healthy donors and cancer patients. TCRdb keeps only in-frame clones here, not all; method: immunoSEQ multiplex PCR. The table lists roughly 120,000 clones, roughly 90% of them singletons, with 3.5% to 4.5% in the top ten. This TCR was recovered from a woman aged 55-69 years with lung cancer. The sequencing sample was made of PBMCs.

The DNA of the CDR3 is TGTGCCAGTAGATTAGACAGGGGGAACACTGAAGCTTTCTTT. Encoded protein: CASRLDRGNTEAFF. The chain is built from TRBV19 and TRBJ1-1; 8 bases fit TRBD1. The CDR3 consists of 14 residues. Germline V gene data show CDR1 as LNHDA and CDR2 as SQIVND (reference sequence). The V gene end was trimmed by 6 bases and the J gene end by 1 base; junction bases not matched to a gene: 4.